This TCR beta chain was observed in a study of OX40 agonist ivuxolimab in advanced cancers. Across the whole study: Of mixed ages from 23 to 79 and averaging about 56 years, the group was about 80% male. Overall study results and limits: The CD4+ and CD8+ T cells in the blood had expanded clonally by week 6 at 0.1 to 3.0 mg/kg.

This CDR3 comprises 14 residues. Germline V gene sequence: CDR1 SGHAT, CDR2 FQDESV (reference sequence). V lost 5 bases to trimming and J lost 6 bases, with 17 bases between them. The table came from immunoSEQ multiplex PCR; TCRdb's copy has only in-frame clones and leaves some out. The table lists tens of thousands of clones, about 85% of them singletons. In regard to this clone: What it binds is unknown.

This sequence joins TRBV11-1 and TRBJ2-7, with D possibly being TRBD1 (6 bases). The sample here was CD4+ or CD8+ T cells sorted from blood, taken in a trial of the OX40 agonist ivuxolimab. The sequence was collected from an adult with an advanced solid tumor such as melanoma, head and neck, liver or kidney cancer. CDR3 region: CASSRQGNSREQYF. CDR3 DNA sequence: TGTGCCAGCAGCCGCCAGGGGAATTCGCGCGAGCAGTACTTC.